One sample yielded the 20 T cell receptor beta chains listed below, sequenced in a study of CD8 T cells in ankylosing spondylitis. TCRdb itself ran the 5' RACE reads through MiXCR, one entry per CDR3 protein. Here the sample spans approximately 350,000 distinct CDR3 sequences, roughly 22% being singletons. Sequenced input: blood, either unsorted or a sorted T cell fraction (not recorded which). The receptors shown here come from a male donor with ankylosing spondylitis or in good health (not recorded which).

This clonotype was observed a handful of times. The chain employs TRBV11-2 and TRBJ2-5; 8 bases line up with TRBD1. The CDR3 covers 15 residues. The trim removed 1 base at V and 5 bases at J, leaving 6 bases unmatched. Germline V gene data show CDR1 as SGHAT and CDR2 as FQNNGV. The CDR3 loop is CASSLVPGGRETQYF. The CDR3, as DNA: TGTGCCAGCAGCTTAGTCCCAGGGGGCAGGGAGACCCAGTACTTC.

This clonotype was found many times. The chain combines TRBV20-1 with TRBJ2-1, with 8 bases fitting TRBD1. This CDR3 comprises 14 residues. V shed 4 bases and J 3 bases; nucleotides not matched to a gene: 5. Germline CDR1 reads DFQATT; CDR2 reads SNEGSKA (reference sequence). The CDR3 spells CSATDRESYNEQFF. CDR3 nucleotides: TGCAGTGCTACGGACAGGGAAAGCTACAATGAGCAGTTCTTC.

This clonotype was detected a few times. The V call is TRBV6-1, the J call TRBJ2-3, with D unresolved. Germline V gene lookup returns CDR1 MNHNS and CDR2 SASEGT. V lost 5 bases, J lost 2 bases, and 17 bases lay in between. CDR3 length: 16 residues. CDR3 protein: CASSTPPKRSTDTQYF. In DNA form, the CDR3 reads TGTGCCAGCAGTACCCCTCCCAAGAGATCCACAGATACGCAGTATTTT.

The rearrangement joins TRBV7-6 to TRBJ2-1; 10 positions agree with TRBD2. CDR1 is SGHVS, CDR2 FNYEAQ, per germline. The CDR3 contains 16 residues. Trimming took 3 bases from V and 4 from J; bases not matched to a gene: 6. CDR3 residues: CASSFSLAGLYNEQFF. The CDR3 coding sequence is TGTGCCAGCAGCTTTTCACTAGCGGGGTTATACAATGAGCAGTTCTTC.

CDR3 amino acids: CAIKAGGEINEQFF. In DNA form, the CDR3 reads TGTGCCATCAAGGCAGGGGGCGAAATCAATGAGCAGTTCTTC. The V call is TRBV10-3, the J call TRBJ2-1, with 8 nucleotides matching TRBD1. Trimming took 7 bases from V and 6 from J; bases not matched to a gene: 8. Germline V CDR1 and CDR2: ENHRY, SYGVKD. CDR3 length equals 14 residues.

V usage is TRBV12-3 or TRBV12-4 and J usage is TRBJ2-5; a weak D match, TRBD1 (6 bases). Deletions cut 2 bases from V and 4 bases from J, with 14 bases between. CDR3 length: 15 amino acids. The CDR3 nucleotides are TGTGCCAGCAGTTTATTTGTCGGACAGCTAGAGACCCAGTACTTC. It encodes CASSLFVGQLETQYF.

As to this clonotype: Sequence at one end of the junction differs from germline and may be a read error. The CDR3 coding sequence is TGCAGCGTTGAGGGGTTGCAGAAAGAGGCCCAGTACTTC. Translated, it gives CSVEGLQKEAQYF. The V and J genes are TRBV29-1 and TRBJ2-5; unclear D gene. Germline V gives CDR1 SQVTM, CDR2 ANQGSEA. The CDR3 loop spans 13 amino acids.

A few counts support this clonotype. V and J are TRBV28 and TRBJ1-5, with 8 positions matching TRBD1. Germline CDR1 reads MDHEN; CDR2 reads SYDVKM. This CDR3 has 14 residues. V trimming: 5 bases; J trimming: 7 bases; junction bases outside the gene matches: 7. This CDR3 is CASSPRTGHQPQHF. The CDR3 DNA sequence: TGTGCCAGCAGTCCCCGGACAGGGCACCAGCCCCAGCATTTT.

This clonotype was seen only a few times. This chain links TRBV5-1 with TRBJ1-1; D might be TRBD1 (5 bases). Between the trimmed V and J ends, which lost 8 bases and 1 base, there was a span of 12 bases. The germline gives CDR1 SGHRS, CDR2 YFSETQ. The CDR3 is 13 amino acids. The CDR3 protein is CARTYGGNTEAFF. The CDR3, as DNA: TGCGCCAGGACGTACGGGGGGAACACTGAAGCTTTCTTT.

The chain carries TRBV4-1 and TRBJ2-4; D remains ambiguous. The CDR3 loop spans 17 amino acids. Germline V gene sequence: CDR1 MGHRA, CDR2 YSYEKL. Trimming removed 0 bases from V and 0 bases from J, with 12 bases in between. CDR3 DNA: TGCGCCAGCAGCCAAGATTATCTCGTTCTAGCCAAAAACATTCAGTACTTC. It specifies CASSQDYLVLAKNIQYF.

The chain couples TRBV20-1 to TRBJ2-7, with D perhaps TRBD2 (5 bases). Germline V gives CDR1 DFQATT, CDR2 SNEGSKA (reference sequence). CDR3 size: 15 residues. V was cut by 3 bases and J by 0 bases, with 15 bases left in between. This CDR3 is CSASPPEGRSYEQYF. In DNA, the CDR3 is TGCAGTGCTAGTCCCCCCGAGGGCCGCTCCTACGAGCAGTACTTC.

This clonotype has more than one count but fewer than ten. J is TRBJ2-5 and V is TRBV7-9; 8 nucleotides agree with TRBD1. Germline assignment: CDR1 SEHNR and CDR2 FQNEAQ (reference sequence). The CDR3 loop spans 15 amino acids. The V gene end was trimmed by 2 bases and the J gene end by 4 bases; junction bases not matched to a gene: 6. This CDR3 reads CASSLPQGARETQYF. CDR3 nucleotides: TGTGCCAGCAGCTTACCTCAGGGGGCGCGAGAGACCCAGTACTTC.

V is TRBV18 and J is TRBJ2-2; D remains unclear. The CDR3 length is 14 residues. From germline, CDR1 is KGHSH and CDR2 LQKENI. V was cut by 3 bases and J by 6 bases, with 11 bases left in between. CDR3 sequence (DNA): TGTGCCAGCTCACCGGGCGCATTCCCCGGGGAGCTGTTTTTT. Encoded protein: CASSPGAFPGELFF.

This clonotype has just a few counts. The chain combines TRBV29-1 with TRBJ1-4; 8 nucleotides agree with TRBD1. Looked up from germline, CDR1 is SQVTM and CDR2 is ANQGSEA. The junction had 9 bases not matched to a gene; V was cut back by 7 bases and J by 5 bases. The CDR3 covers 14 residues. The CDR3 nucleotides are TGCAGCGCCGTACAACAGGGGGACAATGAAAAACTGTTTTTT. Translated, it gives CSAVQQGDNEKLFF.

This clonotype was recorded a few times. V is TRBV12-3 or TRBV12-4 and J is TRBJ2-7; D ambiguous. This CDR3 has 13 amino acids. V was cut by 4 bases and J by 6 bases, with 13 bases left in between. The CDR3 DNA reads as TGTGCCAGCAGTTCCGTTCTAGTTCGCGAGCAGTACTTC. It codes for CASSSVLVREQYF.

This clonotype was counted between two and nine times. The genes are TRBV4-1 and TRBJ1-4; tentative D call: TRBD1 (5 bases). The V end was cut by 0 bases, the J end by 13 bases, with 21 bases between. The CDR3 length is 16 residues. Per germline, CDR1 MGHRA and CDR2 YSYEKL. CDR3 amino acids: CASSQEPAQEGFRLFF. In DNA, the CDR3 is TGCGCCAGCAGCCAAGAACCGGCACAGGAGGGGTTTAGACTGTTTTTT.

This clonotype has only a few counts. This sequence joins TRBV11-2 and TRBJ2-2; 7 bases are shared with TRBD2. Germline-derived CDR1 and CDR2 are SGHAT and FQNNGV. Trimming removed 2 bases from V and 3 bases from J; junction bases left unmatched: 9. The CDR3 totals 17 residues. CDR3 sequence reads: CASSLYRGVGDTGELFF. The CDR3 nucleotides read TGTGCCAGCAGCTTATATCGGGGGGTTGGTGACACCGGGGAGCTGTTTTTT.

This sequence joins TRBV7-9 and TRBJ2-1; 9 positions agree with TRBD2. Germline V gene sequence: CDR1 SEHNR, CDR2 FQNEAQ (reference sequence). The CDR3 has 17 residues. With 5 bases clipped from V and 0 bases from J, the junction kept 8 bases outside the gene matches. CDR3 in DNA: TGTGCCAGCAGCCCCAGACTAGCGGAGCGCTCCTACAATGAGCAGTTCTTC. Its protein product is CASSPRLAERSYNEQFF.

The genes are TRBV18 and TRBJ2-7; TRBD2 agrees at 8 bases. Germline CDR1 reads KGHSH; CDR2 reads LQKENI. This CDR3 region has 14 residues. V trimming: 7 bases; J trimming: 0 bases; junction bases outside the gene matches: 5. CDR3 sequence reads: CASLGGTSSYEQYF. Written as DNA, the CDR3 is TGTGCCAGCTTGGGCGGGACTAGCTCCTACGAGCAGTACTTC.

There are a few counts of this clonotype. The rearrangement joins TRBV21-1 to TRBJ1-5. TRBV21-1 is a recognized pseudogene. This CDR3 has 11 residues. CDR3 amino acids: CAYLGSQPQHF. CDR3 coding DNA: TGTGCCTATTTGGGGAGTCAGCCCCAGCATTTT.